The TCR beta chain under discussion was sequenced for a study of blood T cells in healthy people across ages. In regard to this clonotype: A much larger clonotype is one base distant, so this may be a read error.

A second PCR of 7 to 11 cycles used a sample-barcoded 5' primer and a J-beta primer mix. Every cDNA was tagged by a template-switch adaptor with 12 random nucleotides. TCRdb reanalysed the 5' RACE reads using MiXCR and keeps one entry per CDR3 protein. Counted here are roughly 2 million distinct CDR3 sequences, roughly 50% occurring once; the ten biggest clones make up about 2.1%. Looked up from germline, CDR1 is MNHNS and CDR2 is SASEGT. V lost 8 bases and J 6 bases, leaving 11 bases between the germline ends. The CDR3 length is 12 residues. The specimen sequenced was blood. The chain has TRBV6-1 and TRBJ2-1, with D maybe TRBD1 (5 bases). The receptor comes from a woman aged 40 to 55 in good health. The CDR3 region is CASGLQVNEQFF. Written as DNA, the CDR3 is TGTGCCAGCGGTTTACAGGTCAATGAGCAGTTCTTC.